What follows are 29 T cell receptor beta chains derived from one specimen sequenced in a study of T cell changes during pregnancy in multiple sclerosis. TCRdb's copy holds only in-frame clones and misses some; the assay was immunoSEQ multiplex PCR. Of about 40,000 clones listed, 70% to 90% are singletons. The sequencing here drew on CD8+ T cells from peripheral blood mononuclear cells, taken in the first trimester of pregnancy. Receptor source: a female donor with multiple sclerosis, enrolled in a pregnancy study.

V gene TRBV4-3 combines with J gene TRBJ2-3; the match to TRBD2 covers 7 bases. CDR1 is LGHNA and CDR2 is YSLEER in the germline V gene. The CDR3 is 16 residues long. Unmatched junction bases numbered 6, after V lost 1 base and J lost 2 bases. The CDR3 spells CASSQAGRGTTDTQYF. The CDR3 nucleotides read TGCGCCAGCAGCCAAGCGGGGCGGGGGACCACAGATACGCAGTATTTT.

This rearrangement joins TRBV5-6 to TRBJ1-4, with 8 bases that match TRBD1. The CDR3 covers 15 residues. With 0 bases clipped from V and 8 bases from J, the junction kept 6 bases outside the gene matches. Germline V gene lookup returns CDR1 SGHDT and CDR2 YYEEEE. CDR3 bases: TGTGCCAGCAGCTTGGCCCGGACAGGGAAGGAAAAACTGTTTTTT. The encoded protein is CASSLARTGKEKLFF.

The chain joins TRBV7-3 to TRBJ2-1; D is unresolved. Germline V lookup: CDR1 SGHTA, CDR2 FQGTGA. Between the trimmed V and J ends, which lost 5 bases and 2 bases, there was a span of 19 bases. CDR3 length: 17 residues. This CDR3 reads CASSPTAGSATYNEQFF. CDR3 in DNA: TGTGCCAGCAGCCCAACGGCCGGCAGCGCCACCTACAATGAGCAGTTCTTC.

The chain employs TRBV9 and TRBJ2-1; 9 nucleotides line up with TRBD1. This CDR3 is built from 15 residues. Germline CDR1 is SGDLS and CDR2 is YYNGEE. After removal of 1 base from V and 11 bases from J, the junction contained 10 bases not matched to a gene. The CDR3 sequence: CASSVSGQGSGKQFF. CDR3 DNA: TGTGCCAGCAGCGTATCAGGACAGGGGTCGGGGAAGCAGTTCTTC.

The chain combines TRBV5-4 with TRBJ2-5; weak D call: TRBD1 (6 bases). The V and J ends lost 4 bases and 9 bases respectively, with 10 bases between them. CDR1 is SGHNT and CDR2 is YYREEE in the germline V gene (reference sequence). The CDR3 consists of 11 residues. The CDR3: CASSGTGPQYF. DNA for the CDR3: TGTGCCAGCAGCGGTACAGGGCCCCAGTACTTC.

V usage is TRBV7-9 and J usage is TRBJ2-7; D not resolved. CDR1 is SEHNR, CDR2 FQNEAQ, per germline (reference sequence). V lost 4 bases to trimming and J lost 5 bases, with 9 bases between them. This CDR3 contains 12 residues. CDR3 residues: CASSYSRNEQYF. The CDR3 nucleotides read TGTGCCAGCAGCTACTCTAGGAACGAGCAGTACTTC.

A single count supports this clone. The chain has TRBV20-1 and TRBJ2-7, with D possibly matching TRBD2 (6 bases). Per germline, CDR1 DFQATT and CDR2 SNEGSKA (reference sequence). V lost 5 bases and J 3 bases, leaving 8 bases between the germline ends. CDR3 length: 11 residues. The CDR3 bases are TGCAGTGCTCGGGGAGGCTACGAGCAGTACTTC. It encodes CSARGGYEQYF.

The chain uses TRBV10-3 and TRBJ1-1; 10 nucleotides agree with TRBD1. The CDR3 totals 15 residues. V was pared by 2 bases and J by 5 bases, with 5 bases of the junction left unmatched. Germline-derived CDR1 and CDR2 are ENHRY and SYGVKD. CDR3 DNA: TGTGCCATCAGTGAGCCGGGACAGGGGTGGACTGAAGCTTTCTTT. Its translation is CAISEPGQGWTEAFF.

The V and J genes are TRBV7-3 and TRBJ2-1, with a tentative D call TRBD1 (8 bases). CDR3 length equals 14 residues. V was cut by 5 bases and J by 5 bases, with 13 bases left in between. CDR1 and CDR2 (germline): SGHTA, FQGTGA. Here the CDR3 DNA reads TGTGCCAGCAGCCTACAGGGGGGGGACAATGAGCAGTTCTTC. Protein sequence: CASSLQGGDNEQFF.

V gene TRBV19 combines with J gene TRBJ2-7; tentative D call: TRBD1 (6 bases). CDR3 size: 15 residues. Trimming shortened V by 3 bases and J by 5 bases, and 17 bases separated the two germline ends. Per the germline V gene, CDR1 is LNHDA and CDR2 is SQIVND (reference sequence). CDR3 nucleotides: TGTGCCAGTAGTATTTCCACAGGGAAGATACACGAGCAGTACTTC. Translating it yields CASSISTGKIHEQYF.

Comment on this clone: The sample contains more than one DNA sequence encoding this CDR3. V usage is TRBV9 and J usage is TRBJ1-3; tentative D call: TRBD1 (6 bases). This CDR3 spans 15 amino acids. The germline V gene encodes CDR1 SGDLS and CDR2 YYNGEE. Trimming pared 4 bases from V and 3 bases from J, leaving 14 bases between. The CDR3 nucleotides read TGTGCCAGCAGCCCCACGGGGGGCGGTGGAAACACCATATATTTT. Translation gives CASSPTGGGGNTIYF.

The rearrangement links TRBV5-6 to TRBJ1-1, with a weak D call TRBD1 (5 bases). CDR3 length: 13 amino acids. CDR1 is SGHDT, CDR2 YYEEEE, per germline. Between the trimmed V and J ends, which lost 2 bases and 1 base, there was a span of 6 bases. The CDR3 bases are TGTGCCAGCAGCTTTGGGGCGAACACTGAAGCTTTCTTT. Translated: CASSFGANTEAFF.

The chain couples TRBV5-1 to TRBJ2-2; the D gene is possibly TRBD2 (6 bases). Looked up from germline, CDR1 is SGHRS and CDR2 is YFSETQ. The CDR3 covers 15 residues. Deletions cut 1 base from V and 0 bases from J, with 7 bases between. The CDR3 is CASSLRRANTGELFF. CDR3 nucleotides: TGCGCCAGCAGCTTGAGGAGGGCGAACACCGGGGAGCTGTTTTTT.

V is TRBV27 and J is TRBJ2-1, with 7 bases identical to TRBD2. V lost 8 bases to trimming and J lost 7 bases; unmatched junction nucleotides: 14. Germline V gene sequence: CDR1 MNHEY, CDR2 SMNVEV (reference sequence). The CDR3 extends over 15 amino acids. The CDR3 reads CASAGGTGSRNEQFF. In DNA form, the CDR3 reads TGTGCCAGCGCCGGGGGGACTGGGTCTAGGAATGAGCAGTTCTTC.

This clone was detected a few times. The chain uses TRBV6-4 and TRBJ2-1, with TRBD2 matching 10 bases. With V trimmed by 3 bases and J by 7 bases, 3 bases remained unmatched. Germline V CDR1 and CDR2: MRHNA, SNTAGT. The CDR3 length is 14 residues. CDR3 DNA: TGTGCCAGCAGTGAAGCGGGGGGGCTAAATGAGCAGTTCTTC. It translates to CASSEAGGLNEQFF.

The chain employs TRBV13 and TRBJ2-2; weak D call: TRBD1 (5 bases). CDR3 length: 14 residues. Per the germline V gene, CDR1 is PRHDT and CDR2 is FYEKMQ (reference sequence). The ends were cut back, 3 bases at V and 3 bases at J, with 8 bases in the middle. CDR3 sequence: CASSFIGDTGELFF. The CDR3 DNA follows: TGTGCCAGCAGCTTCATAGGGGACACCGGGGAGCTGTTTTTT.

The rearrangement uses TRBV19 and TRBJ2-5, with a weak D call TRBD2 (5 bases). The CDR3 length is 12 residues. Trimming removed 9 bases at V and 8 bases at J, with 16 bases between. Germline V lookup: CDR1 LNHDA, CDR2 SQIVND (reference sequence). CDR3 region: CASLSPGGTQYF. CDR3 nucleotides: TGTGCCAGCCTCAGTCCTGGAGGTACCCAGTACTTC.

V and J are TRBV7-2 and TRBJ2-3; 8 nucleotides agree with TRBD2. Germline loops: CDR1 SGHTA, CDR2 FQGNSA. After removal of 1 base from V and 4 bases from J, the junction contained 7 bases not matched to a gene. The CDR3 is 16 residues long. The CDR3 reads CASSLDSGGPSDTQYF. Here the CDR3 DNA reads TGTGCCAGCAGCTTAGATTCGGGGGGGCCCTCAGATACGCAGTATTTT.

The chain joins TRBV5-6 to TRBJ1-1; D gene ambiguous. Germline V gives CDR1 SGHDT, CDR2 YYEEEE. The CDR3 runs to 13 residues. V was pared by 4 bases and J by 1 base, with 8 bases between. The CDR3 nucleotides read TGTGCCAGCAGCCCAGAATCGAACACTGAAGCTTTCTTT. Protein sequence: CASSPESNTEAFF.

This chain links TRBV13 with TRBJ2-4; TRBD1 aligns across 7 bases. The V segment lost 6 bases and the J segment 0 bases; nucleotides outside the gene matches: 5. In germline, CDR1 is PRHDT, CDR2 FYEKMQ (reference sequence). The CDR3 totals 15 residues. The CDR3 sequence: CASRLNRGAKNIQYF. DNA of the CDR3: TGTGCCAGCAGGTTAAACAGGGGAGCCAAAAACATTCAGTACTTC.

In this sample, this clone turned up once. The chain links TRBV27 to TRBJ2-1, with D perhaps matching TRBD2 (6 bases). The CDR3 is made up of 13 amino acids. CDR1 and CDR2 from the germline V gene are MNHEY and SMNVEV (reference sequence). Trimming stripped 2 bases from V and 9 bases from J, with 11 bases between. CDR3 nucleotides: TGTGCCAGCAGTTTACGGAGGGATGGTGAGCAGTTCTTC. Residues: CASSLRRDGEQFF.

This sequence joins TRBV7-3 and TRBJ2-2; 7 bases align to TRBD2. CDR1 is SGHTA and CDR2 is FQGTGA in the germline V gene. The V segment lost 2 bases and the J segment 5 bases; nucleotides outside the gene matches: 5. This CDR3 region has 15 residues. CDR3 in DNA: TGTGCCAGCAGCTTAGGGCAGGGAGGGACCGGGGAGCTGTTTTTT. Translated, it gives CASSLGQGGTGELFF.

The rearrangement uses TRBV2 and TRBJ1-4; 8 bases line up with TRBD1. There are 16 residues in the CDR3. Unmatched junction bases numbered 9, after V lost 5 bases and J lost 4 bases. From germline, CDR1 is SNHLY and CDR2 FYNNEI. CDR3 in DNA: TGTGCCAGCAGTCTTCCGGGACAGGCGCGTAATGAAAAACTGTTTTTT. It codes for CASSLPGQARNEKLFF.

The chain uses TRBV6-1 and TRBJ2-7, with D possibly being TRBD1 (5 bases). V dropped 3 bases and J dropped 2 bases, with 14 bases sitting between them. Looked up from germline, CDR1 is MNHNS and CDR2 is SASEGT. The CDR3 loop spans 15 amino acids. CDR3 sequence: CASSDRQGPPYEQYF. CDR3 in DNA: TGTGCCAGCAGTGATCGGCAGGGCCCCCCCTACGAGCAGTACTTC.

J is TRBJ2-1 and V is TRBV7-9; D gene uncertain. The V end was cut by 2 bases, the J end by 7 bases, with 9 bases between. From germline, CDR1 is SEHNR and CDR2 FQNEAQ (reference sequence). The CDR3 extends over 13 amino acids. The CDR3, as DNA: TGTGCCAGCAGCTTATGGGCAGATAATGAGCAGTTCTTC. Its protein product is CASSLWADNEQFF.

This chain joins TRBV7-2 and TRBJ2-7; 8 bases fit TRBD1. Germline V gives CDR1 SGHTA, CDR2 FQGNSA. This CDR3 has 18 residues. With V trimmed by 5 bases and J by 0 bases, 15 bases remained unmatched. The CDR3 region is CASSPRTGPITSSYEQYF. CDR3 sequence (DNA): TGTGCCAGCAGCCCCCGGACAGGGCCCATCACTAGCTCCTACGAGCAGTACTTC.

The chain couples TRBV9 to TRBJ2-2; the match to TRBD1 covers 8 bases. There are 16 residues in the CDR3. V lost 0 bases to trimming and J lost 3 bases; unmatched junction nucleotides: 4. In germline, CDR1 is SGDLS, CDR2 YYNGEE. The CDR3 protein is CASSVARTGYTGELFF. The CDR3 nucleotides are TGTGCCAGCAGCGTAGCAAGGACAGGGTACACCGGGGAGCTGTTTTTT.

V gene TRBV4-1 combines with J gene TRBJ2-5, with 11 bases aligning to TRBD2. The length of the CDR3 is 17 residues. Germline V gene data show CDR1 as MGHRA and CDR2 as YSYEKL. The junction had 4 bases not matched to a gene; V was cut back by 1 base and J by 0 bases. CDR3 nucleotides: TGCGCCAGCAGCCAAGGGGGGACTAGCGGATACCAAGAGACCCAGTACTTC. Translation gives CASSQGGTSGYQETQYF.

V usage is TRBV11-2 and J usage is TRBJ2-1; no clear D. V was trimmed by 6 bases and J by 1 base, leaving 13 bases between them. Looked up from germline, CDR1 is SGHAT and CDR2 is FQNNGV. CDR3 length equals 15 residues. As DNA, the CDR3 is TGTGCCAGCAGGCTTGAGGCCACATCCTACAATGAGCAGTTCTTC. Amino acid sequence: CASRLEATSYNEQFF.